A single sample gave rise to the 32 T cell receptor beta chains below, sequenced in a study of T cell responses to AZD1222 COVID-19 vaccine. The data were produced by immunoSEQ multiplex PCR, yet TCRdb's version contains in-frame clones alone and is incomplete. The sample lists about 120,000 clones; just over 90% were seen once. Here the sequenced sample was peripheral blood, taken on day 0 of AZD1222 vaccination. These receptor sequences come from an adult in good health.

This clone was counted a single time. The CDR3 nucleotides are TGTGCCAGCAGTGGAGGAGGTTTGTGGTACGAGCAGTACTTC. This translates into CASSGGGLWYEQYF. This sequence joins TRBV6-2 or TRBV6-3 and TRBJ2-7, with D tentatively TRBD2 (5 bases). Germline V gives CDR1 MNHEY, CDR2 SVGEGT. This CDR3 comprises 14 residues. Trimming took 5 bases from V and 4 from J, leaving 15 bases between them.

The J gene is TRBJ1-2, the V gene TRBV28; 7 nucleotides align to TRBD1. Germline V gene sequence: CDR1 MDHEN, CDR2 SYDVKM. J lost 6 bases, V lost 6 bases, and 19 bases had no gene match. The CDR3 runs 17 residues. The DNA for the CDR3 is TGTGCCAGCAGGAAGAGGACAGGTTACTTTGCCGGGGATGGCTACACCTTC. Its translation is CASRKRTGYFAGDGYTF.

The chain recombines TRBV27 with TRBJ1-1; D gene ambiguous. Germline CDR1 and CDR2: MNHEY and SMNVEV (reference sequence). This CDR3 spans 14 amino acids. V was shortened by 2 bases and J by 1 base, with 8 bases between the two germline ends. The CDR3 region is CASSLRSGNTEAFF. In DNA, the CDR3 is TGTGCCAGCAGTTTAAGGTCCGGGAACACTGAAGCTTTCTTT.

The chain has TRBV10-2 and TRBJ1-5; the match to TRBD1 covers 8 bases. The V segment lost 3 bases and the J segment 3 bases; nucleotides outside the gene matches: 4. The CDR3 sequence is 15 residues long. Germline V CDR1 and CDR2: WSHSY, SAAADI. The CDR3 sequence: CASSEGQGANQPQHF. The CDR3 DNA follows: TGCGCCAGCAGTGAAGGACAGGGAGCCAATCAGCCCCAGCATTTT.

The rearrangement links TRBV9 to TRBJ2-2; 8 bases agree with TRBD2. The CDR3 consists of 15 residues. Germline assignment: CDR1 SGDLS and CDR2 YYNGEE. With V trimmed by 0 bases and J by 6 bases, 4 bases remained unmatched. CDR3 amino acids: CASSVAAGAAGELFF. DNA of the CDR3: TGTGCCAGCAGCGTAGCAGCGGGAGCCGCCGGGGAGCTGTTTTTT.

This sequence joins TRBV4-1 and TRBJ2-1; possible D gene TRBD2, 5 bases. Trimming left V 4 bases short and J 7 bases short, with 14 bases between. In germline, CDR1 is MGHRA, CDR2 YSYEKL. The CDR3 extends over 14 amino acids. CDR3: CASSRSLDSNEQFF. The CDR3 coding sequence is TGCGCCAGCAGCCGCTCCCTGGACTCAAATGAGCAGTTCTTC.

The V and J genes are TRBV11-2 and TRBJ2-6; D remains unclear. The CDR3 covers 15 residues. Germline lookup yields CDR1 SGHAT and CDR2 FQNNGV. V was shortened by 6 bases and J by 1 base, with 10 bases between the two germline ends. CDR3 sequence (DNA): TGTGCCAGCAGGAACGTCCAATCTGGGGCCAACGTCCTGACTTTC. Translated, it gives CASRNVQSGANVLTF.

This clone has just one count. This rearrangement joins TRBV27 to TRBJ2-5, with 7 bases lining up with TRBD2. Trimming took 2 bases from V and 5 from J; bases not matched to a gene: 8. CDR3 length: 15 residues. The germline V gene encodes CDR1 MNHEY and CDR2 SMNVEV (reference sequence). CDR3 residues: CASSLIGGGEETQYF. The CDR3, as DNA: TGTGCCAGCAGTTTAATTGGGGGAGGGGAGGAGACCCAGTACTTC.

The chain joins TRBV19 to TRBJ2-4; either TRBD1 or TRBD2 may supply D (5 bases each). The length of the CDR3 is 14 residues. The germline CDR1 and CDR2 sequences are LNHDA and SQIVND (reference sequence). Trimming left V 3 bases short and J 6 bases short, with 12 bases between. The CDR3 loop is CASSMLGERNIQYF. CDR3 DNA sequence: TGTGCCAGTAGTATGCTAGGGGAGAGAAACATTCAGTACTTC.

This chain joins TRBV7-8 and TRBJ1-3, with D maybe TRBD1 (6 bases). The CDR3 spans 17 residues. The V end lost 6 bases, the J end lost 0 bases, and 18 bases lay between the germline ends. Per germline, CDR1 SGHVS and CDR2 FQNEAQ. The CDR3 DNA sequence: TGTGCCAGCAGTCTTATATTGGGGGGGCCCTCTGGAAACACCATATATTTT. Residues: CASSLILGGPSGNTIYF.

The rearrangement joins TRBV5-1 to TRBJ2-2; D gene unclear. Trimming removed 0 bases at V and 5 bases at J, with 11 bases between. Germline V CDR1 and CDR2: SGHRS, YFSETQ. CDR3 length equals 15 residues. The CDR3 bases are TGCGCCAGCAGCTTGGATGGATTCTCAACCGGGGAGCTGTTTTTT. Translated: CASSLDGFSTGELFF.

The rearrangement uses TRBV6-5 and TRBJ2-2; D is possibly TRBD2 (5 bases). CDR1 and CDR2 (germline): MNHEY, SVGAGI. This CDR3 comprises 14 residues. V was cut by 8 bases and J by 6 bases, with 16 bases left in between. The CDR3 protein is CASQEIAGAGELFF. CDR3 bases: TGTGCCAGCCAGGAGATAGCCGGGGCCGGGGAGCTGTTTTTT.

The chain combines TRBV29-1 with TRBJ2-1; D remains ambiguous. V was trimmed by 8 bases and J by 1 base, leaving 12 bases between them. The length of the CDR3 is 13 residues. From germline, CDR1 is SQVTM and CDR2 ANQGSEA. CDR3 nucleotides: TGCAGCCCCCCGGGCGGATCCTACAATGAGCAGTTCTTC. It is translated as CSPPGGSYNEQFF.

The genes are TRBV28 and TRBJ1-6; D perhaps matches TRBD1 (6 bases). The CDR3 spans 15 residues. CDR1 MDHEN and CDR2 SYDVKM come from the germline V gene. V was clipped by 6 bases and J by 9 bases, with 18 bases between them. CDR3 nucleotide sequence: TGTGCCAGCAGCTCCGGGACACCCTCCGGTTCACCCCTCCACTTT. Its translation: CASSSGTPSGSPLHF.

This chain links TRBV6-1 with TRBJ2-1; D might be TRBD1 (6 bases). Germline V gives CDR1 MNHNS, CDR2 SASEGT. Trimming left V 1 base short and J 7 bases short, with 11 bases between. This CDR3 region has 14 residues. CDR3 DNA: TGTGCCAGCAGTGAAGGGGGGCAGAAGAATGAGCAGTTCTTC. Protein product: CASSEGGQKNEQFF.

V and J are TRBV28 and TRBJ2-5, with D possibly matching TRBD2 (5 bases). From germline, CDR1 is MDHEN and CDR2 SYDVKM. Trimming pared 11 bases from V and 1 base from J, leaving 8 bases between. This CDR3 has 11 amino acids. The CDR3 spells CAAGVQETQYF. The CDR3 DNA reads TGTGCCGCCGGGGTCCAAGAGACCCAGTACTTC.

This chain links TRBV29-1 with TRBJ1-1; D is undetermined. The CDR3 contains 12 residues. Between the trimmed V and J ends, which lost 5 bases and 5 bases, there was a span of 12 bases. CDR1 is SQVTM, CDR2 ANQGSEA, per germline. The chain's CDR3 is CSVSDPGTEAFF. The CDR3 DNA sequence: TGCAGCGTTTCCGATCCGGGAACTGAAGCTTTCTTT.

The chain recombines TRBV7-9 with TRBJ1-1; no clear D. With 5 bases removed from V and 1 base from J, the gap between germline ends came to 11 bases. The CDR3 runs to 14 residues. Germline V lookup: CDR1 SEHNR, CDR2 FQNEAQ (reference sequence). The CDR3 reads CASSTTEKNTEAFF. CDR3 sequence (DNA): TGTGCCAGCAGCACGACCGAAAAGAACACTGAAGCTTTCTTT.

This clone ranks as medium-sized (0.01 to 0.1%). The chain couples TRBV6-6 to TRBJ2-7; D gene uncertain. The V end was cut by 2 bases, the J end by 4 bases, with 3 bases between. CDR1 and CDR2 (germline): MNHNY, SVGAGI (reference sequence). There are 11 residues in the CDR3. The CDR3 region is CASSYMYEQYF. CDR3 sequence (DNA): TGTGCCAGCAGTTACATGTACGAGCAGTACTTC.

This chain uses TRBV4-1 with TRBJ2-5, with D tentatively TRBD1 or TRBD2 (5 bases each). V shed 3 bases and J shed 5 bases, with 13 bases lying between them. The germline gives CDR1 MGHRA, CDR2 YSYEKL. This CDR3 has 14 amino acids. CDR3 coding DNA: TGCGCCAGCAGCCAGCCCGGGGCCGCGGAGACCCAGTACTTC. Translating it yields CASSQPGAAETQYF.

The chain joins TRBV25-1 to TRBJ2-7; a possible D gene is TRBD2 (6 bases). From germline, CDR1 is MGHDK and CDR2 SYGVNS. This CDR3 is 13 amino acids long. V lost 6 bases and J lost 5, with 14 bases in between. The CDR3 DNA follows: TGTGCCAGCAGCCTGGCCGGGAGTGACGAGCAGTACTTC. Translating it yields CASSLAGSDEQYF.

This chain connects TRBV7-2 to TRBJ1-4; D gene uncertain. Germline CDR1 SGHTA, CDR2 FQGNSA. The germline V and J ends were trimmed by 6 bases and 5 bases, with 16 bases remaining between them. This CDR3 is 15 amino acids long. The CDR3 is CASSPDGARNEKLFF. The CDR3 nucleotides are TGTGCCAGCAGTCCTGACGGTGCCCGAAATGAAAAACTGTTTTTT.

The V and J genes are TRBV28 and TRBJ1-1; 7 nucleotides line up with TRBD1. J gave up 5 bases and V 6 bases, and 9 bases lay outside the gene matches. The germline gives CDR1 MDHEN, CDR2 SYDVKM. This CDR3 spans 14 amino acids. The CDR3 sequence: CASRVDGTATEAFF. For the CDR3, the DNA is TGTGCCAGCAGGGTTGATGGGACAGCAACTGAAGCTTTCTTT.

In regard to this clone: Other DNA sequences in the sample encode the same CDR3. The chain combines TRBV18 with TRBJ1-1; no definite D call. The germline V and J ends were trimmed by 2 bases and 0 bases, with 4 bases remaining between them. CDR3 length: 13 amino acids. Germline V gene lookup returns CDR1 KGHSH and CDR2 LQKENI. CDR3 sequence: CASSPTMNTEAFF. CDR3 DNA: TGTGCCAGCTCACCAACCATGAACACTGAAGCTTTCTTT.

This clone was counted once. CDR3 sequence reads: CASSFGRRSPLHF. For the CDR3, the DNA is TGTGCCAGCAGTTTCGGACGGAGATCACCCCTCCACTTT. The chain employs TRBV27 and TRBJ1-6; D unresolved. The germline V and J ends were trimmed by 3 bases and 10 bases, with 10 bases remaining between them. The germline CDR1 and CDR2 sequences are MNHEY and SMNVEV (reference sequence). CDR3 size: 13 residues.

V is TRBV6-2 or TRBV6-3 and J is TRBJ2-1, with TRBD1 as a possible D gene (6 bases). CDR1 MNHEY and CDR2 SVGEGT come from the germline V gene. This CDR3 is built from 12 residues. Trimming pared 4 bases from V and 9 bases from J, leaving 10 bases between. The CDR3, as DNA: TGTGCCAGCAGTTCCCAGGGGCTTGAGCAGTTCTTC. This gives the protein CASSSQGLEQFF.

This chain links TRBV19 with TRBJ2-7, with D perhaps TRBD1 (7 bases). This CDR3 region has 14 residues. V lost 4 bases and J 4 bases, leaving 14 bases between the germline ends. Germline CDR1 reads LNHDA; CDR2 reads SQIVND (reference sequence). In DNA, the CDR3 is TGTGCCAGTAGTAAGGGCAGGGGGACTTACGAGCAGTACTTC. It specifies CASSKGRGTYEQYF. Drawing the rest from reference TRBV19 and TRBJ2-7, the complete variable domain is DGGITQSPKYLFRKEGQNVTLSCEQNLNHDAMYWYRQDPGQGLRLIYYSQIVNDFQKGDIAEGYSVSREKKESFPLTVTSAQKNPTAFYLCASSKGRGTYEQYFGPGTRLTVT.

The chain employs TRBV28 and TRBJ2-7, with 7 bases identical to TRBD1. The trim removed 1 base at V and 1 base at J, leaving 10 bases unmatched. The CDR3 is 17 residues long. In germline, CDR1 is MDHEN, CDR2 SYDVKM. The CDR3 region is CASSLSRTGETSYEQYF. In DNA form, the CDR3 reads TGTGCCAGCAGTTTATCCCGGACAGGCGAAACATCCTACGAGCAGTACTTC.

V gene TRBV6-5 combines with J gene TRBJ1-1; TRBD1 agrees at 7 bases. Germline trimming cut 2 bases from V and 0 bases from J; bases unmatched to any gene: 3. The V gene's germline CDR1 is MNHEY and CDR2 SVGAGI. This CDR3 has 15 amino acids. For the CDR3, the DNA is TGTGCCAGCAGTTACGGGACAGATATGAACACTGAAGCTTTCTTT. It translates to CASSYGTDMNTEAFF.

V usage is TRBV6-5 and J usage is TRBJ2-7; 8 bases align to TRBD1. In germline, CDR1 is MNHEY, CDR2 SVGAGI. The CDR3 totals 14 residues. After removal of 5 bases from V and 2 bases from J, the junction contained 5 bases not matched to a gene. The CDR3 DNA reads TGTGCCAGCAGTAGGACAGGGAAACCCTACGAGCAGTACTTC. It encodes CASSRTGKPYEQYF.

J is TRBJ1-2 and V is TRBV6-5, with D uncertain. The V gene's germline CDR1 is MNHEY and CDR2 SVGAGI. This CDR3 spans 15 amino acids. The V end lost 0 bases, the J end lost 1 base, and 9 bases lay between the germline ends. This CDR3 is CASSYSRAHNYGYTF. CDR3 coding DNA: TGTGCCAGCAGTTACTCTAGGGCGCATAACTATGGCTACACCTTC.

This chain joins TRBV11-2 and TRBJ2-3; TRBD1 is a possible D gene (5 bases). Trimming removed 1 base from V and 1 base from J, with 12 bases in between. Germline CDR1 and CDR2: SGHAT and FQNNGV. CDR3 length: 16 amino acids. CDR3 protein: CASSLGSGSGTDTQYF. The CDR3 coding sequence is TGTGCCAGCAGCTTAGGCTCAGGGTCTGGCACAGATACGCAGTATTTT.